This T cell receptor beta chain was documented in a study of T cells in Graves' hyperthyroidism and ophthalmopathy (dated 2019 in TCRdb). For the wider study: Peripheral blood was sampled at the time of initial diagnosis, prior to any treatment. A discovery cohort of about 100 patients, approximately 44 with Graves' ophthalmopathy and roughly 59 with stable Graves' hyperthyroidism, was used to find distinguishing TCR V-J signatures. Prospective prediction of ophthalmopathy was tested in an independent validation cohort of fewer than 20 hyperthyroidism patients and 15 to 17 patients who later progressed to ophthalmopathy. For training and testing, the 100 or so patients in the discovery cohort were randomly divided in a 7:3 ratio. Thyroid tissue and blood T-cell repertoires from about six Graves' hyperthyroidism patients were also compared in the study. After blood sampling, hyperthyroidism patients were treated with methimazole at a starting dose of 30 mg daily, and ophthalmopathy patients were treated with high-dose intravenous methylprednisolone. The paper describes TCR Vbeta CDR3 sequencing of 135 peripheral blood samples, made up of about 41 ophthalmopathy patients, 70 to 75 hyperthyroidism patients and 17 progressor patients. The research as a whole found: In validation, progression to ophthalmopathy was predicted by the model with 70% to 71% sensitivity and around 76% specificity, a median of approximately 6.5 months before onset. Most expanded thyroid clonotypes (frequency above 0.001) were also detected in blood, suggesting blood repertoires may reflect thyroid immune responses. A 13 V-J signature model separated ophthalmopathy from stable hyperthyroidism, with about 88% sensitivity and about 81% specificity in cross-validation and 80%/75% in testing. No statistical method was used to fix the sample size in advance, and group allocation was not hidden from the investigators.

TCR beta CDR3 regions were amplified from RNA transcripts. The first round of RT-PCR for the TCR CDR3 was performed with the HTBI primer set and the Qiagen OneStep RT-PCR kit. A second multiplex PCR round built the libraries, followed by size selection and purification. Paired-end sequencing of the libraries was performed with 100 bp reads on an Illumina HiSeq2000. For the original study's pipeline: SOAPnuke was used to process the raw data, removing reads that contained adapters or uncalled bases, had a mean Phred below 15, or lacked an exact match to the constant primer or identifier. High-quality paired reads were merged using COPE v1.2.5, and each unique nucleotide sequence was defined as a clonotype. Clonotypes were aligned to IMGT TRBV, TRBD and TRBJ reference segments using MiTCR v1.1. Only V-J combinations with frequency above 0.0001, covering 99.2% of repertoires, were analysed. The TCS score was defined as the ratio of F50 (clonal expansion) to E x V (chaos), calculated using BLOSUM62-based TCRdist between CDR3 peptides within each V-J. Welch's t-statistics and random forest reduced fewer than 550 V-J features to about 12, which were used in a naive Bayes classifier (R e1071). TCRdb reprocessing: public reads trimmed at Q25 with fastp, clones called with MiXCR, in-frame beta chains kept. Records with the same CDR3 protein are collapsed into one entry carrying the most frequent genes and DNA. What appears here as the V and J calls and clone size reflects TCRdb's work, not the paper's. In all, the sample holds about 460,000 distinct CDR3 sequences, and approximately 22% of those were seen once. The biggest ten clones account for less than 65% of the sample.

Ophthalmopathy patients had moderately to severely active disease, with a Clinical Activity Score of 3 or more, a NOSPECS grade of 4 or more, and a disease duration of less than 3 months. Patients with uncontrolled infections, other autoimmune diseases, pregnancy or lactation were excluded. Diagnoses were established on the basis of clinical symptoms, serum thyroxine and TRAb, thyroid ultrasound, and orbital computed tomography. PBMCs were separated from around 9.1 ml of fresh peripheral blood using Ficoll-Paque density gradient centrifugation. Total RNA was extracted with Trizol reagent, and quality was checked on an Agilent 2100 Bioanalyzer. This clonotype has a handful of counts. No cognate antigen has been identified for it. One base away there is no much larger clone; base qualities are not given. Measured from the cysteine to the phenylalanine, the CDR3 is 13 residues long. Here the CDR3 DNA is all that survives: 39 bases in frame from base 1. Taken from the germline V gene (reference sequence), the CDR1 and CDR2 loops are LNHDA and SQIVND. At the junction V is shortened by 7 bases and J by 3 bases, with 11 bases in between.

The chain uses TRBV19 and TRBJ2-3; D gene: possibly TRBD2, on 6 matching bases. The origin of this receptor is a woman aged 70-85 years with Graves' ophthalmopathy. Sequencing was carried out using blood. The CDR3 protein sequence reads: CASKPAGTDTQYF. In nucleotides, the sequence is TGTGCCAGTAAGCCGGCGGGAACAGATACGCAGTATTTT.